This is a list of T cell receptor beta chains from one sample in a study of cytomegalovirus exposure and HLA in healthy donors. Produced via immunoSEQ multiplex PCR; TCRdb's table is partial and in-frame only. Among about 170,000 clones, approximately 86% were seen once, and the ten largest hold roughly 3%. Sequenced: PBMCs. These receptors all come from a man aged 18 to 29 in good health and CMV-seropositive. Each CDR3 is given with its conserved first and last residue. The D gene is left open where the match is weak. Some rows mark clone size as missing; the rest say once, few, many or name a class of expanded clone.

abundance | d_gene | j_gene | v_gene | CDR3aa | CDR3nt
NA | TRBD2 | TRBJ2-5 | TRBV9 | CASSVGLAGTQTQYF | TGTGCCAGCAGCGTAGGGCTAGCGGGGACCCAGACCCAGTACTTC
NA | NA | TRBJ1-4 | TRBV5-4 | CASSLPESGKLFF | TGTGCCAGCAGCTTGCCCGAATCCGGAAAACTGTTTTTT
NA | TRBD2 | TRBJ2-7 | TRBV6-1 | CASSDLPSGRALYF | TGTGCCAGCAGTGACTTGCCTAGCGGGAGGGCACTGTACTTC
once | NA | TRBJ2-7 | TRBV28 | CATSRASGEQYF | TGTGCCACCTCCCGGGCCTCAGGGGAGCAGTACTTC
NA | NA | TRBJ1-2 | TRBV4-3 | CASSQGGDLYGYTF | TGCGCCAGCAGCCAAGGGGGGGACCTCTATGGCTACACCTTC
NA | NA | TRBJ1-1 | TRBV25-1 | CASSEWAGPEAFF | TGTGCCAGCAGTGAATGGGCAGGGCCCGAAGCTTTCTTT
NA | NA | TRBJ1-2 | TRBV6-1 | CASSESRSGTPNYGYTF | TGTGCCAGCAGTGAATCTAGATCCGGGACTCCTAACTATGGCTACACCTTC
NA | NA | TRBJ1-2 | TRBV9 | CASSVVSGGGSGYTF | TGTGCCAGCAGCGTAGTATCCGGGGGAGGTTCTGGCTACACCTTC
NA | NA | TRBJ2-3 | TRBV15 | CATSSLTEVTDTQYF | TGTGCCACCAGCAGCTTGACAGAGGTCACAGATACGCAGTATTTT
NA | TRBD2 | TRBJ2-1 | TRBV6-6 | CASSYSSGGWNEQFF | TGTGCCAGCAGTTACTCTAGCGGGGGTTGGAATGAGCAGTTCTTC
NA | NA | TRBJ2-5 | TRBV28 | CASSLQTPETQYF | TGTGCCAGCAGTTTACAGACACCGGAGACCCAGTACTTC
NA | TRBD2 | TRBJ2-7 | TRBV5-1 | CASSPTSGSYEQYF | TGCGCCAGCAGCCCGACTAGCGGGTCCTACGAGCAGTACTTC
NA | NA | TRBJ2-2 | TRBV4-3 | CASSQWMTGELFF | TGCGCCAGCAGCCAATGGATGACAGGGGAGCTGTTTTTT
NA | NA | TRBJ1-4 | TRBV28 | CASSSPTGATNEKLFF | TGTGCCAGCAGTTCACCCACAGGAGCAACTAATGAAAAACTGTTTTTT
NA | TRBD2 | TRBJ2-5 | TRBV28 | CASSLVSGRVGETQYF | TGTGCCAGCAGTTTAGTTAGCGGGAGGGTGGGAGAGACCCAGTACTTC
NA | TRBD2 | TRBJ2-6 | TRBV10-3 | CAIRSGGPLSGANVLTF | TGTGCCATCAGGAGCGGGGGACCGCTTTCTGGGGCCAACGTCCTGACTTTC
NA | NA | TRBJ2-5 | TRBV18 | CASSPPVQGRGTQYF | TGTGCCAGCTCACCTCCGGTCCAGGGAAGGGGGACCCAGTACTTC
once | TRBD2 | TRBJ2-1 | TRBV13 | CASSFLAGGPVEQFF | TGTGCCAGCAGCTTCTTGGCGGGAGGGCCGGTTGAGCAGTTCTTC
NA | TRBD1 | TRBJ1-5 | TRBV19 | CASSGQGQGNQPQHF | TGTGCCAGTAGCGGACAGGGCCAGGGCAATCAGCCCCAGCATTTT
NA | NA | TRBJ1-1 | TRBV5-4 | CASSGQMNTEAFF | TGTGCCAGCAGCGGACAGATGAACACTGAAGCTTTCTTT
NA | NA | TRBJ1-5 | TRBV18 | CASSPGDHQPQHF | TGTGCCAGCTCACCGGGAGATCATCAGCCCCAGCATTTT
once | NA | TRBJ1-5 | TRBV19 | CASTGGNQPQHF | TGTGCCAGTACAGGGGGCAATCAGCCCCAGCATTTT
NA | TRBD1 | TRBJ1-2 | TRBV7-2 | CASSAQGGQGDYGYTF | TGTGCCAGCAGCGCCCAGGGGGGACAGGGCGACTATGGCTACACCTTC
NA | TRBD1 | TRBJ1-2 | TRBV27 | CASSLRDRDGYTF | TGTGCCAGCAGTCTCCGGGACAGGGATGGCTACACCTTC
once | NA | TRBJ2-3 | TRBV28 | CASSLGGRTDTQYF | TGTGCCAGCAGTTTAGGGGGCCGCACAGATACGCAGTATTTT
NA | NA | TRBJ2-7 | TRBV5-6 | CASSLKGDTYEQYF | TGTGCCAGCAGCTTGAAAGGGGATACCTACGAGCAGTACTTC
NA | TRBD2 | TRBJ2-1 | TRBV15 | CATSRAEAGGFDNEQFF | TGTGCCACCAGCAGAGCAGAAGCGGGGGGTTTCGACAATGAGCAGTTCTTC
NA | TRBD1 | TRBJ2-7 | TRBV5-4 | CASSLGTGAEQYF | TGTGCCAGCAGCCTTGGGACAGGGGCCGAGCAGTACTTC
NA | NA | TRBJ2-7 | TRBV7-2 | CASSLGAGAGYEQYF | TGTGCCAGCAGCTTGGGGGCGGGAGCGGGTTACGAGCAGTACTTC